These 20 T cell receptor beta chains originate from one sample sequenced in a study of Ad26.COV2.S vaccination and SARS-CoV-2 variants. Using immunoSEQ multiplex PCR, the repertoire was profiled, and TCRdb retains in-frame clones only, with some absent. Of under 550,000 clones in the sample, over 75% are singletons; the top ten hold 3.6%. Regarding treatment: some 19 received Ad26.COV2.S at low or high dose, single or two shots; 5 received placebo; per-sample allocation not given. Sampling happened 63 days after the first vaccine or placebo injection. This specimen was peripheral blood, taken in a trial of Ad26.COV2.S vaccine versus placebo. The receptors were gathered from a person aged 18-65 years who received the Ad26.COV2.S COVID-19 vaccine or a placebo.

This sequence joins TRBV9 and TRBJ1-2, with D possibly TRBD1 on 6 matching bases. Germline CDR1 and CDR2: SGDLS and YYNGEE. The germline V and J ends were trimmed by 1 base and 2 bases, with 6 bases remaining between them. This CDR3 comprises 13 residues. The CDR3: CASSVQGNYGYTF. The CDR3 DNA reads TGTGCCAGCAGCGTACAGGGGAACTATGGCTACACCTTC.

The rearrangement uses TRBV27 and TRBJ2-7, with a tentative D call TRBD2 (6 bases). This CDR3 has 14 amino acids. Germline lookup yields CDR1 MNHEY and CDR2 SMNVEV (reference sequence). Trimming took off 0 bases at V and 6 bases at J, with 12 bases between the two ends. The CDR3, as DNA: TGTGCCAGCAGTTTATCTTGGGGGGTTAGCGAGCAGTACTTC. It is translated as CASSLSWGVSEQYF.

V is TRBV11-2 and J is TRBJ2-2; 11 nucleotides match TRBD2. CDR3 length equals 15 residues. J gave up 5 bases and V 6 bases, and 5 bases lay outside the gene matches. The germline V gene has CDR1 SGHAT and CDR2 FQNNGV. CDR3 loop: CASRRLAGRTGELFF. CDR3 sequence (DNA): TGTGCCAGCAGAAGACTAGCGGGGAGGACCGGGGAGCTGTTTTTT. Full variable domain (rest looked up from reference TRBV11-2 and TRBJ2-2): EAGVAQSPRYKIIEKRQSVAFWCNPISGHATLYWYQQILGQGPKLLIQFQNNGVVDDSQLPKDRFSAERLKGVDSTLKIQPAKLEDSAVYLCASRRLAGRTGELFFGEGSRLTVL.

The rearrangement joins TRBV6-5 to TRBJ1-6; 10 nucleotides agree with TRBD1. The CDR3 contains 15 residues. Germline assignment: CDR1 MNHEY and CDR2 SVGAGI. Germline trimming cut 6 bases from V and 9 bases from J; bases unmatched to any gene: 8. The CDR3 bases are TGTGCCAGCAGCCAGGACAGGGGGAAGGGTTCACCCCTCCACTTT. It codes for CASSQDRGKGSPLHF.

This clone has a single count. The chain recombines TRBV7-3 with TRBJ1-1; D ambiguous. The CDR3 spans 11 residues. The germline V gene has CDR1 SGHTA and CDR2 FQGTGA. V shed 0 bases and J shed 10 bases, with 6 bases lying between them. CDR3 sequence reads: CASSLTGPAFF. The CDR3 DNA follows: TGTGCCAGCAGCTTAACTGGACCAGCTTTCTTT.

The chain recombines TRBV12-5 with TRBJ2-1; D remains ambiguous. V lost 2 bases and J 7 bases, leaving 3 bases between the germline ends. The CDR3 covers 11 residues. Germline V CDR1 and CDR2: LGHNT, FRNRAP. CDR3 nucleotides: TGTGCTAGTGGTTTGATAAATGAGCAGTTCTTC. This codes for CASGLINEQFF.

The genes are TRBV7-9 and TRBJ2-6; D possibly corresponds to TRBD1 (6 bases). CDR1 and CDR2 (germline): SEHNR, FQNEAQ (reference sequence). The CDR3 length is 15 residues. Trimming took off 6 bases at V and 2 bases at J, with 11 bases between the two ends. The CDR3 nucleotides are TGTGCCAGCAGATTGGACAGCCCTGGGGCCAACGTCCTGACTTTC. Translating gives CASRLDSPGANVLTF. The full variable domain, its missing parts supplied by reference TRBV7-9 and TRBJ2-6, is DTGVSQNPRHKITKRGQNVTFRCDPISEHNRLYWYRQTLGQGPEFLTYFQNEAQLEKSRLLSDRFSAERPKGSFSTLEIQRTEQGDSAMYLCASRLDSPGANVLTFGAGSRLTVL.

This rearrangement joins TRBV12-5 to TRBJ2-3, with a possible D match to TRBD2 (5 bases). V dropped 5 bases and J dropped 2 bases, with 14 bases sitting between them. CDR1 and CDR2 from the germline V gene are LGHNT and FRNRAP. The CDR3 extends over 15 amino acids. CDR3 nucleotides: TGTGCTAGTGGTGAGGGTTATGGGGTCACAGATACGCAGTATTTT. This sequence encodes CASGEGYGVTDTQYF.

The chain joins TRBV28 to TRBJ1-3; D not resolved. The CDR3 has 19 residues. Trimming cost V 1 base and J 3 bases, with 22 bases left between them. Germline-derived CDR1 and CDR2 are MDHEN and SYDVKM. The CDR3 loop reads CASSLLGDRGGILGNTIYF. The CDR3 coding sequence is TGTGCCAGCAGTTTATTGGGAGACCGAGGTGGGATCCTTGGAAACACCATATATTTT.

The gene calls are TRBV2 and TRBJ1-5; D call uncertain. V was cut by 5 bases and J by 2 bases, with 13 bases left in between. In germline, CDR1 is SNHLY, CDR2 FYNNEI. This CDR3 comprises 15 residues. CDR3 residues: CASSPEEGRNQPQHF. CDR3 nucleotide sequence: TGTGCCAGCAGTCCCGAGGAGGGCCGCAATCAGCCCCAGCATTTT.

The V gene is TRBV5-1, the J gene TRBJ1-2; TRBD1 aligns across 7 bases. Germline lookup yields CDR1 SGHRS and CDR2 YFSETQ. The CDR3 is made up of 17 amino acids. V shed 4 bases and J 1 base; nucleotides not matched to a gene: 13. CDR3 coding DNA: TGCGCCAGCAGCCCAACGGGGACAGTCGGACGTAACTATGGCTACACCTTC. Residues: CASSPTGTVGRNYGYTF.

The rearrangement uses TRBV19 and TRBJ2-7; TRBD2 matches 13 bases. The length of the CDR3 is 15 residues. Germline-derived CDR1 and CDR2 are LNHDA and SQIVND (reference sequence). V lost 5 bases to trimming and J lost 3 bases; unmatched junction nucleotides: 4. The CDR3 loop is CASSWGLAGNYEQYF. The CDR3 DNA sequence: TGTGCCAGTAGTTGGGGACTAGCGGGAAACTACGAGCAGTACTTC.

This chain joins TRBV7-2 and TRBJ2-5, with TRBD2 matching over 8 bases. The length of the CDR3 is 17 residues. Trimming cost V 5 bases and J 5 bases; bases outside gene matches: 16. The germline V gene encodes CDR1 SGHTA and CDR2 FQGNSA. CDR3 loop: CASSAKVIVAGRETQYF. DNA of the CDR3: TGTGCCAGCAGCGCCAAGGTGATCGTAGCGGGGAGGGAGACCCAGTACTTC.

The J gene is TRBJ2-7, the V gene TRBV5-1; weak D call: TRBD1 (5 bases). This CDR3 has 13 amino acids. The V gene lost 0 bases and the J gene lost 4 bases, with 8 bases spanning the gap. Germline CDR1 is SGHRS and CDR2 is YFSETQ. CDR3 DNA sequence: TGCGCCAGCAGCTTGGTTCAGGGTTACGAGCAGTACTTC. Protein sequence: CASSLVQGYEQYF.

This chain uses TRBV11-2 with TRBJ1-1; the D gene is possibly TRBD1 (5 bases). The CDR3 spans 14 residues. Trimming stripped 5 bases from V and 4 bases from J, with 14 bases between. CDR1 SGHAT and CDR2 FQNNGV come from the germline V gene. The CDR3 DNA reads TGTGCCAGCAGCCGGACCCCGAGGGGCACTGAAGCTTTCTTT. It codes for CASSRTPRGTEAFF.

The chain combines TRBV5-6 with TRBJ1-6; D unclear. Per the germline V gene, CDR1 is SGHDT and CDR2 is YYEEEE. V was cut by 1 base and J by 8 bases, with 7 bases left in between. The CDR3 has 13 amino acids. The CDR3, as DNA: TGTGCCAGCAGCTTGCCGTGGGATTCACCCCTCCACTTT. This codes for CASSLPWDSPLHF.

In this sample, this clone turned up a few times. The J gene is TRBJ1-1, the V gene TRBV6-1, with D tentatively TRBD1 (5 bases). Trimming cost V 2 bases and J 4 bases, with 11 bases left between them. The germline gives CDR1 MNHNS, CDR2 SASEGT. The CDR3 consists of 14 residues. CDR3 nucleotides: TGTGCCAGCAGTGAACGCAGGGCTGGCACTGAAGCTTTCTTT. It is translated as CASSERRAGTEAFF.

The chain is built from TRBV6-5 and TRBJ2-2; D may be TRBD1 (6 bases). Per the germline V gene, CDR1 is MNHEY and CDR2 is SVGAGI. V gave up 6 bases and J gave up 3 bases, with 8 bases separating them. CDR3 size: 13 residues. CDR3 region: CASRRQDTGELFF. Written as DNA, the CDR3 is TGTGCCAGCAGACGACAGGACACCGGGGAGCTGTTTTTT.

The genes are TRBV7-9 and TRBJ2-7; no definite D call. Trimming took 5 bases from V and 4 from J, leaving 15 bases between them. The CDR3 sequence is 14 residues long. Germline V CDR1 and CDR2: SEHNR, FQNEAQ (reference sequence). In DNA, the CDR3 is TGTGCCAGCAGCCACCTCTCGGACCTTTACGAGCAGTACTTC. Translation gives CASSHLSDLYEQYF. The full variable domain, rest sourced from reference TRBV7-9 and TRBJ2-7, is DTGVSQNPRHKITKRGQNVTFRCDPISEHNRLYWYRQTLGQGPEFLTYFQNEAQLEKSRLLSDRFSAERPKGSFSTLEIQRTEQGDSAMYLCASSHLSDLYEQYFGPGTRLTVT.

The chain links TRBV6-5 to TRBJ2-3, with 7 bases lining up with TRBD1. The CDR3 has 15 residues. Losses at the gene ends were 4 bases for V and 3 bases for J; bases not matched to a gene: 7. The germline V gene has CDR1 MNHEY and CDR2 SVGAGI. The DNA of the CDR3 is TGTGCCAGCAGTTCTCGGACAGGACAGACAGATACGCAGTATTTT. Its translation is CASSSRTGQTDTQYF.